This entry concerns a single TCR beta chain. These data originate in a study of blood T cell repertoires in COVID-19. Overall study: The analysed material was cDNA or gDNA that came from T cells, B-cell-depleted T cells, or PBMCs.

V shed 3 bases and J 4 bases; nucleotides not matched to a gene: 7. Per germline, CDR1 DFQATT and CDR2 SNEGSKA (reference sequence). The CDR3 is 14 residues long. Original analysis: Using reference gene primer amplification, nucleated cell counts were estimated. Sequencing was performed with immunoSEQ multiplex PCR; in TCRdb, only in-frame clones are kept and a portion is missing. V and J calls and clone size come straight from that table; D and trimming were deduced from the DNA. The sample carries 330,000 or so clones, about 91% recorded once. This rearrangement joins TRBV20-1 to TRBJ2-7, with TRBD2 identical over 9 bases. The specimen sequenced was peripheral blood. This TCR was sampled from a man younger than 40 with COVID-19, enrolled during active disease. The CDR3 coding sequence is TGCAGTGCTAGTGTGGGACTAGCTACGTACGAGCAGTACTTC. This gives the protein CSASVGLATYEQYF.